One sample yielded the 17 T cell receptor beta chains listed below, sequenced in a study of early T cells in non-severe SARS-CoV-2 infection. TCRdb ran MiXCR on the 5' RACE reads and lists one entry per CDR3 protein. The profile shows roughly 70,000 distinct CDR3 sequences, about 17% of them singletons. The input for sequencing was whole blood, taken at baseline. These receptors were collected from an adult who was a healthcare worker with PCR-confirmed SARS-CoV-2 infection or an uninfected control (not recorded which).

CDR3 sequence (DNA): TGTGCCATGGGGACAGGGCATGCTGAAGCTTTCTTT. Its protein is CAMGTGHAEAFF. V is TRBV10-3 and J is TRBJ1-1; 9 bases map to TRBD1. The CDR3 has 12 residues. CDR1 and CDR2 (germline): ENHRY, SYGVKD. Losses at the gene ends were 9 bases for V and 6 bases for J; bases not matched to a gene: 5.

The V call is TRBV25-1, the J call TRBJ2-3; 9 positions agree with TRBD1. CDR1 is MGHDK and CDR2 is SYGVNS in the germline V gene. CDR3 size: 14 residues. The trim removed 6 bases at V and 4 bases at J, leaving 5 bases unmatched. The chain's CDR3 is CASSLGQGSDTQYF. The CDR3 nucleotides read TGTGCCAGCAGCTTAGGACAGGGGTCAGATACGCAGTATTTT.

Only one count was recorded for this clonotype. A much more abundant neighbour one base away suggests this may be a read error. The chain employs TRBV5-1 and TRBJ2-5, with D hard to call. CDR3 size: 13 residues. Germline loops: CDR1 SGHRS, CDR2 YFSETQ. CDR3 sequence reads: CASSLPGLETRYF. The CDR3 coding sequence is TGCGCCAGCAGCTTGCCAGGTTTGGAGACCCGGTACTTC.

CDR3 loop: CSVWDRGYEQYF. The CDR3, as DNA: TGCAGCGTTTGGGACAGGGGCTACGAGCAGTACTTC. This sequence joins TRBV29-1 and TRBJ2-7; 10 nucleotides line up with TRBD1. The CDR3 spans 12 residues. Per germline, CDR1 SQVTM and CDR2 ANQGSEA. Trimming removed 5 bases from V and 3 bases from J; junction bases left unmatched: 1.

Concerning this clonotype itself: The conserved final phenylalanine or tryptophan is absent from the CDR3, which likely points to a read error. The chain carries TRBV5-6 and TRBJ2-7; 14 bases align to TRBD2. Germline lookup yields CDR1 SGHDT and CDR2 YYEEEE. CDR3 length: 17 amino acids. J lost 6 bases, V lost 2 bases, and 10 bases had no gene match. CDR3 protein: CASSFRLAGGRLAEQYS. CDR3 nucleotides: TGTGCCAGCAGCTTTCGACTAGCGGGAGGGCGGTTAGCCGAGCAGTACTCC.

This clonotype showed up just a few times. The J gene is TRBJ2-3, the V gene TRBV19; 9 bases match TRBD1. This CDR3 is 14 amino acids long. CDR1 and CDR2 (germline): LNHDA, SQIVND (reference sequence). V lost 7 bases to trimming and J lost 7 bases; unmatched junction nucleotides: 9. The CDR3 region is CASIPGQGDNTQYF. CDR3 coding DNA: TGTGCCAGTATTCCGGGACAGGGAGATAATACGCAGTATTTT.

This chain connects TRBV6-2 or TRBV6-3 to TRBJ2-1; 8 nucleotides line up with TRBD1. Germline CDR1 MNHEY, CDR2 SVGEGT. The CDR3 totals 16 residues. Trimming removed 6 bases from V and 0 bases from J; junction bases left unmatched: 7. The CDR3 loop is CASRPQGASSYNEQFF. CDR3 in DNA: TGTGCCAGCAGACCCCAGGGGGCGAGCTCCTACAATGAGCAGTTCTTC.

The chain couples TRBV6-2 or TRBV6-3 to TRBJ2-7, with 14 bases matching TRBD2. With 3 bases clipped from V and 4 bases from J, the junction kept 2 bases outside the gene matches. The CDR3 is made up of 15 amino acids. CDR1 MNHEY and CDR2 SVGEGT come from the germline V gene. The CDR3 loop is CASSYGLAGGYEQYF. For the CDR3, the DNA is TGTGCCAGCAGTTATGGACTAGCGGGAGGTTACGAGCAGTACTTC.

The V call is TRBV6-4, the J call TRBJ1-1; no definite D call. CDR3 size: 14 residues. Germline loops: CDR1 MRHNA, CDR2 SNTAGT. V gave up 2 bases and J gave up 4 bases, with 11 bases separating them. The CDR3 DNA is TGTGCCAGCAGTGACAATAGGAGAATCACTGAAGCTTTCTTT. Translating gives CASSDNRRITEAFF.

The chain uses TRBV3-1 and TRBJ2-7, with 10 bases aligning to TRBD1. V gave up 4 bases and J gave up 6 bases; unmatched junction bases: 3. CDR1 and CDR2 (germline): LGHDT, YNNKEL (reference sequence). CDR3 size: 13 residues. The CDR3 DNA reads TGTGCCAGCAGCCGGGGACAGGGGCCCGAGCAGTACTTC. As protein: CASSRGQGPEQYF.

CDR3 sequence reads: CSVGGQGFSTNEKLFF. The CDR3, as DNA: TGCAGCGTTGGAGGACAGGGTTTTTCGACTAATGAAAAACTGTTTTTT. V is TRBV29-1 and J is TRBJ1-4; 8 bases line up with TRBD1. Per the germline V gene, CDR1 is SQVTM and CDR2 is ANQGSEA. The CDR3 has 16 residues. Trimming at V came to 4 bases and at J to 2 bases, leaving 9 bases not matched to a gene.

The chain is built from TRBV25-1 and TRBJ2-3; 8 positions match TRBD2. Germline V gives CDR1 MGHDK, CDR2 SYGVNS. After removal of 0 bases from V and 2 bases from J, the junction contained 4 bases not matched to a gene. The CDR3 contains 16 residues. CDR3 amino acids: CASSEYAGGHTDTQYF. Here the CDR3 DNA reads TGTGCCAGCAGTGAATATGCGGGGGGACACACAGATACGCAGTATTTT. The full variable domain, its missing parts supplied by reference TRBV25-1 and TRBJ2-3, is EADIYQTPRYLVIGTGKKITLECSQTMGHDKMYWYQQDPGMELHLIHYSYGVNSTEKGDLSSESTVSRIRTEHFPLTLESARPSHTSQYLCASSEYAGGHTDTQYFGPGTRLTVL.

A few counts support this clonotype. V usage is TRBV2 and J usage is TRBJ2-7, with TRBD2 as a possible D gene (6 bases). Trimming removed 8 bases at V and 5 bases at J, with 13 bases between. Per germline, CDR1 SNHLY and CDR2 FYNNEI. The CDR3 runs to 12 residues. DNA for the CDR3: TGTGCCAGCGGTCCCGGGGGACACGAGCAGTACTTC. This translates into CASGPGGHEQYF.

This clonotype showed up just a few times. The chain joins TRBV3-1 to TRBJ2-4; D ambiguous. V lost 5 bases and J lost 13, with 15 bases in between. This CDR3 is built from 12 residues. Per the germline V gene, CDR1 is LGHDT and CDR2 is YNNKEL (reference sequence). As DNA, the CDR3 is TGTGCCAGCAGCAAGTCAAATACCTTCCAGTACTTC. Amino acid sequence: CASSKSNTFQYF.

The chain employs TRBV6-2 or TRBV6-3 and TRBJ2-7, with D possibly matching TRBD1 (5 bases). CDR1 MNHEY and CDR2 SVGEGT come from the germline V gene. Trimming removed 3 bases from V and 0 bases from J, with 12 bases in between. CDR3 length: 15 residues. The CDR3 loop reads CASSYGTGSSYEQYF. In nucleotides, the CDR3 is TGTGCCAGCAGTTATGGCACAGGAAGCTCCTACGAGCAGTACTTC.

This clonotype was seen more than once but under ten times. The gene calls are TRBV24-1 and TRBJ2-6; the match to TRBD1 covers 8 bases. Per germline, CDR1 KGHDR and CDR2 SFDVKD. This CDR3 is 16 amino acids long. V lost 5 bases to trimming and J lost 0 bases; unmatched junction nucleotides: 2. CDR3 sequence: CATSGTGPSGANVLTF. As DNA, the CDR3 is TGTGCCACCAGTGGGACAGGGCCCTCTGGGGCCAACGTCCTGACTTTC.

This clonotype came up many times. The chain has TRBV14 and TRBJ2-1; unclear D gene. Trimming cost V 1 base and J 0 bases, with 7 bases left between them. There are 15 residues in the CDR3. Per germline, CDR1 SGHDN and CDR2 FVKESK. The CDR3 loop reads CASSQARSSYNEQFF. The CDR3 nucleotides are TGTGCCAGCAGCCAAGCTCGAAGCTCCTACAATGAGCAGTTCTTC.